Each of the 7 T cell receptor beta chains below was sequenced from the same sample in a study of cytomegalovirus exposure and HLA in healthy donors. Primers for the PCR totalled 60 Vbeta and 13 Jbeta. Assay used: immunoSEQ multiplex PCR; TCRdb lists only in-frame clones, some missing. The repertoire has around 85,000 clones, 65% to 80% of them found once; the top ten carry 4% to 5%. The sample comprised PBMCs. These receptors originate from a man in his fifties or sixties in good health and CMV-seronegative.

The gene calls are TRBV7-3 and TRBJ1-2; 7 nucleotides match TRBD1. Germline V lookup: CDR1 SGHTA, CDR2 FQGTGA. Trimming at V came to 4 bases and at J to 7 bases, leaving 6 bases not matched to a gene. The CDR3 sequence is 13 residues long. The DNA of the CDR3 is TGTGCCAGCAGCTACGAAACAGGGGTTGGCTACACCTTC. Encoded protein: CASSYETGVGYTF.

The table lists this clone with a count of one. The chain carries TRBV10-3 and TRBJ1-1; 10 bases match TRBD1. V was clipped by 6 bases and J by 0 bases; unmatched bases: 7. Germline V gene lookup returns CDR1 ENHRY and CDR2 SYGVKD. The CDR3 extends over 16 amino acids. The CDR3 DNA follows: TGTGCCATCAGACTTCGGACAGGGGGGATGAACACTGAAGCTTTCTTT. Its protein product is CAIRLRTGGMNTEAFF.

The J gene is TRBJ2-3, the V gene TRBV19, with D possibly being TRBD2 (5 bases). Deletions cut 4 bases from V and 2 bases from J, with 13 bases between. CDR3 length: 15 residues. The V gene's germline CDR1 is LNHDA and CDR2 SQIVND (reference sequence). The CDR3 bases are TGTGCCAGTAGTACCGGGGTCAGGACCACAGATACGCAGTATTTT. Protein sequence: CASSTGVRTTDTQYF. The variable domain in full, with the rest retrieved from reference TRBV19 and TRBJ2-3, is DGGITQSPKYLFRKEGQNVTLSCEQNLNHDAMYWYRQDPGQGLRLIYYSQIVNDFQKGDIAEGYSVSREKKESFPLTVTSAQKNPTAFYLCASSTGVRTTDTQYFGPGTRLTVL.

The genes are TRBV5-1 and TRBJ2-5; possible D gene TRBD1, 6 bases. The closer fit of TRBJ2-7 to the DNA end suggests the J call may be wrong. The germline gives CDR1 SGHRS, CDR2 YFSETQ. This CDR3 spans 13 amino acids. CDR3 in DNA: TGCGCCAGCAGCTTCGAGACAGGCTACGAGCAGTACTTC. Translating it yields CASSFETGYEQYF.

The CDR3 DNA follows: TGTGCCAGCAGCTTAGCCGGAGCGAGCCCCAATGAGCAGTTCTTC. Translation: CASSLAGASPNEQFF. V gene TRBV11-2 combines with J gene TRBJ2-1; no clear D gene. V lost 1 base and J lost 6, with 13 bases in between. Germline CDR1 SGHAT, CDR2 FQNNGV. The CDR3 is 15 amino acids.

This rearrangement joins TRBV29-1 to TRBJ2-4, with 9 bases lining up with TRBD1. J lost 8 bases, V lost 4 bases, and 9 bases had no gene match. Germline lookup yields CDR1 SQVTM and CDR2 ANQGSEA. The CDR3 is 14 amino acids. The CDR3 DNA follows: TGCAGCGTTGGGACAGGGGCAGGGCGTCACATTCAGTACTTC. The encoded protein is CSVGTGAGRHIQYF.

The chain uses TRBV19 and TRBJ1-4; D unresolved. CDR1 LNHDA and CDR2 SQIVND come from the germline V gene (reference sequence). CDR3 size: 13 residues. Trimming stripped 5 bases from V and 8 bases from J, with 12 bases between. The CDR3: CASSPHGSEKLFF. The CDR3 nucleotides read TGTGCCAGTAGTCCCCACGGTTCGGAAAAACTGTTTTTT.